This TCR beta chain was captured in a study of T-cell memory formation after mild COVID-19. General study points: Among CD4+ contracting clones, most were CM and EM, and CD8+ ones EMRA. Day 15 to 85 contracting clones showed balanced CD4/CD8; later expanders leaned CD4+.

A word on this clonotype: Its cognate antigen is unknown.

V lost 4 bases, J lost 3 bases, and 9 bases lay in between. Looked up from germline, CDR1 is LGHNA and CDR2 is YNFKEQ. The CDR3 sequence is 14 residues long. TCRdb fed the 5' RACE reads into MiXCR, producing one record per CDR3 protein. The sample includes about 300,000 distinct CDR3 sequences, roughly a fifth of them seen just once. The TCR comes from a man younger than 35 who had mild COVID-19 (a few samples of this study predate the infection). Cell type and time point are not known. This chain uses TRBV4-2 with TRBJ1-4; D ambiguous. The sample was PBMCs or a T cell subset sorted from them (not recorded which). For the CDR3, the DNA is TGTGCCAGCAGCCCTCAGGACTCTAATGAAAAACTGTTTTTT. The encoded protein is CASSPQDSNEKLFF.